The TCR beta chain described here comes from a study of T-cell memory formation after mild COVID-19. This clonotype was observed a few times. The ends were cut back, 5 bases at V and 2 bases at J, with 15 bases in the middle. The CDR3 length is 15 residues. Germline CDR1 reads PRHDT; CDR2 reads FYEKMQ (reference sequence). TCRdb re-analysed the 5' RACE reads in MiXCR, keeping a single row per CDR3 protein. The sample carries roughly 580,000 distinct CDR3 sequences, about 20% recorded once. This chain uses TRBV13 with TRBJ2-5; D is unclear. The TCR was taken from an adult woman who had mild COVID-19 (a few samples of this study predate the infection). Cell type and time point are not known. Sequencing was done on a sample of PBMCs or a T cell subset sorted from them (not recorded which). The CDR3 reads CASSVHLLGQETQYF. For the CDR3, the DNA is TGTGCCAGCAGCGTCCACCTGCTGGGGCAAGAGACCCAGTACTTC.